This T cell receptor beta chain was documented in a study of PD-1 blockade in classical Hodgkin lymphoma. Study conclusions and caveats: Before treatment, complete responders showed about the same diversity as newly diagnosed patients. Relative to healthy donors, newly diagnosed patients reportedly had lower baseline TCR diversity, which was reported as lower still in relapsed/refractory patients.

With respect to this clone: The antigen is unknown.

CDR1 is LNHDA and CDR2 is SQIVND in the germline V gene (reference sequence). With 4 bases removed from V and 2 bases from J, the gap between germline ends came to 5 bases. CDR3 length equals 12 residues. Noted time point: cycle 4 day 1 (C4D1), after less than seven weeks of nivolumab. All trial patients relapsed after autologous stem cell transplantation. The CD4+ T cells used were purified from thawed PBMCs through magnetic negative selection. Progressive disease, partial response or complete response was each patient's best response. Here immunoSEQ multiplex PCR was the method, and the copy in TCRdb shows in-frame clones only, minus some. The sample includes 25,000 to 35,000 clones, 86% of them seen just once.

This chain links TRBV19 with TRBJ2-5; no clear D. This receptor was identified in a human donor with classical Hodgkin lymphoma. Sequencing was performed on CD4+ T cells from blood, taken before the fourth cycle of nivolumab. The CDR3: CASSRGQETQYF. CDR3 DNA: TGTGCCAGTAGTAGAGGACAAGAGACCCAGTACTTC.